This T cell receptor (beta chain) came from a study of CD8 T cells in Susac syndrome. Background on the study: Sequencing included Susac syndrome patients, over 5 of them with active disease and roughly 8 in remission. Findings and caveats of the study: The number of Susac-specific public clones found was approximately 17 in total CD8+ repertoires and several in CD8+ TEMRA repertoires.

Germline loops: CDR1 SGHTS, CDR2 YDEGEE. CDR3 length: 13 amino acids. The junction had 1 base not matched to a gene; V was cut back by 2 bases and J by 4 bases. A remark on this clonotype: Antigen unknown.

Random hexamers served to reverse transcribe about 0.45 to 1 ug RNA. TCRdb re-derived calls from the immunoSEQ multiplex PCR reads in MiXCR, one entry per CDR3 protein. Among about 190,000 distinct CDR3 sequences, more than 85% were seen once, and the ten largest hold roughly 0.15%. The chain couples TRBV5-8 to TRBJ2-7; 9 bases map to TRBD1. The clonotype was recovered from a human donor with Susac syndrome. The source material was CD8+ T cells from PBMCs. In nucleotides, the CDR3 is TGTGCCAGCAGCTTCGACAGGGGGTACGAGCAGTACTTC. Translating it yields CASSFDRGYEQYF.